The sequence of this TCR beta chain was determined in a study of blood T cell repertoires in COVID-19. For the study at large: Whether acute or convalescent, the COVID-19 samples came from the United States, Italy and Spain. The analysed material was cDNA or gDNA that came from T cells, B-cell-depleted T cells, or PBMCs.

How the authors handled the data: Amplification of reference gene primers was used by the study to estimate nucleated cell counts. Here immunoSEQ multiplex PCR was the method, and the copy in TCRdb shows in-frame clones only, minus some. That table is the source of V, J and clone size, and D and trimming were worked out from the DNA. The repertoire has around 140,000 clones, roughly 80% of them found once; the top ten carry roughly 3.6%. The sample comprised peripheral blood. The TCR was taken from a man aged 70 or older who had recovered from COVID-19.

CDR3: CASSVATSREVTEAFF. In DNA form, the CDR3 reads TGTGCCAGCAGCGTAGCTACCAGTCGGGAGGTGACTGAAGCTTTCTTT. The V call is TRBV9, the J call TRBJ1-1; D gene unclear. Trimming pared 0 bases from V and 5 bases from J, leaving 17 bases between. Germline-derived CDR1 and CDR2 are SGDLS and YYNGEE. The CDR3 extends over 16 amino acids. The variable domain in full, completed from reference TRBV9 and TRBJ1-1, reads DSGVTQTPKHLITATGQRVTLRCSPRSGDLSVYWYQQSLDQGLQFLIQYYNGEERAKGNILERFSAQQFPDLHSELNLSSLELGDSALYFCASSVATSREVTEAFFGQGTRLTVV.